This passage covers 10 T cell receptor beta chains from one sample sequenced in a study of blood T cell repertoires in COVID-19. Assay: immunoSEQ multiplex PCR; the TCRdb copy retains only in-frame clones and omits some. The sample lists approximately 200,000 clones, roughly 87% occurring once. Sequenced: PBMCs or T cells enriched from blood (not recorded which). The receptors come from a woman aged 25-40 years who had recovered from COVID-19.

This clone appeared once. The chain links TRBV5-8 to TRBJ2-7; D unresolved. Germline CDR1 and CDR2: SGHTS and YDEGEE. The CDR3 loop spans 14 amino acids. The V end lost 3 bases, the J end lost 1 base, and 11 bases lay between the germline ends. The CDR3 bases are TGTGCCAGCAGCTGGGCCTTTGAGTCCTACGAGCAGTACTTC. Protein: CASSWAFESYEQYF.

This chain links TRBV30 with TRBJ1-3; tentative D call: TRBD1 (5 bases). The ends were cut back, 6 bases at V and 7 bases at J, with 13 bases in the middle. The CDR3 extends over 12 amino acids. CDR1 is GTSNPN and CDR2 is SVGIG in the germline V gene (reference sequence). The CDR3 DNA sequence: TGTGCCTGTTCTACGGAGGGGAACACCATATATTTT. Protein sequence: CACSTEGNTIYF.

The chain couples TRBV25-1 to TRBJ1-4, with a tentative D call TRBD1 (5 bases). Germline assignment: CDR1 MGHDK and CDR2 SYGVNS. The CDR3 covers 13 residues. V lost 6 bases to trimming and J lost 7 bases, with 12 bases between them. The CDR3 spells CASSTGLGEKLFF. In nucleotides, the CDR3 is TGTGCCAGCAGCACAGGACTAGGTGAAAAACTGTTTTTT.

The chain combines TRBV19 with TRBJ1-1; 9 positions match TRBD1. Losses at the gene ends were 3 bases for V and 5 bases for J; bases not matched to a gene: 7. Per germline, CDR1 LNHDA and CDR2 SQIVND (reference sequence). The CDR3 consists of 15 residues. CDR3 DNA: TGTGCCAGTAGTATGGGGAGACAGGGGGGAACTGAAGCTTTCTTT. It encodes CASSMGRQGGTEAFF.

In its sample, this clone was seen once. V and J are TRBV12-3 or TRBV12-4 and TRBJ2-7; the D gene is possibly TRBD1 (6 bases). Between the trimmed V and J ends, which lost 6 bases and 2 bases, there was a span of 8 bases. The length of the CDR3 is 12 residues. CDR3 protein: CASSRQAYEQYF. The CDR3 bases are TGTGCCAGCAGCCGACAGGCCTACGAGCAGTACTTC.

This chain uses TRBV6-2 or TRBV6-3 with TRBJ1-5, with a weak D call TRBD1 (5 bases). The CDR3 loop spans 15 amino acids. Germline V gene sequence: CDR1 MNHEY, CDR2 SVGEGT. Trimming cost V 2 bases and J 3 bases, with 11 bases left between them. CDR3: CASSYPDRYNQPQHF. DNA of the CDR3: TGTGCCAGCAGTTACCCTGACAGATACAATCAGCCCCAGCATTTT.

The chain employs TRBV15 and TRBJ2-2; TRBD1 aligns across 10 bases. Germline CDR1 LNHNV, CDR2 YYDKDF (reference sequence). Unmatched junction bases numbered 5, after V lost 3 bases and J lost 4 bases. This CDR3 region has 16 residues. The CDR3 region has the DNA TGTGCCACCAGCAGGGGACAGGGGTCGGGCACCGGGGAGCTGTTTTTT. Protein sequence: CATSRGQGSGTGELFF.

The V and J genes are TRBV20-1 and TRBJ1-2, with D hard to call. CDR1 is DFQATT and CDR2 is SNEGSKA in the germline V gene (reference sequence). The CDR3 covers 10 residues. With 5 bases removed from V and 3 bases from J, the gap between germline ends came to 4 bases. CDR3 coding DNA: TGCAGTGCTCTCGACTATGGCTACACCTTC. It translates to CSALDYGYTF.

V is TRBV18 and J is TRBJ1-1, with a weak D call TRBD1 (6 bases). The CDR3 runs to 14 residues. In germline, CDR1 is KGHSH, CDR2 LQKENI. Trimming left V 2 bases short and J 3 bases short, with 10 bases between. The CDR3 DNA sequence: TGTGCCAGCTCACCAGCGGGGGCCTACACTGAAGCTTTCTTT. This translates into CASSPAGAYTEAFF. Full variable domain (outside the CDR3, taken from reference TRBV18 and TRBJ1-1): NAGVMQNPRHLVRRRGQEARLRCSPMKGHSHVYWYRQLPEEGLKFMVYLQKENIIDESGMPKERFSAEFPKEGPSILRIQQVVRGDSAAYFCASSPAGAYTEAFFGQGTRLTVV.

This clone was seen once. The chain couples TRBV7-3 to TRBJ1-1; D might be TRBD1 (5 bases). Germline V gene data show CDR1 as SGHTA and CDR2 as FQGTGA. The CDR3 extends over 14 amino acids. V lost 1 base and J lost 1, with 7 bases in between. The CDR3 DNA reads as TGTGCCAGCAGCTTAAGCGGGGCGAACACTGAAGCTTTCTTT. Translation: CASSLSGANTEAFF.